The rows below give T cell receptor beta chains drawn from one sample of a study of T cell changes during pregnancy in multiple sclerosis. Clones were read by immunoSEQ multiplex PCR, and TCRdb kept only the in-frame ones, dropping some. The table has 30,000 to 45,000 clones, approximately 92% seen once. This specimen consisted of CD4+ T cells from peripheral blood mononuclear cells, obtained in the third trimester of pregnancy. The source is a female donor in good health, enrolled as a control in a pregnancy study. The CDR3 runs from the conserved cysteine through the conserved F or W. The D gene is left open where the match is weak. Only some rows state a clone size, as once, few, many or a class for expanded clones.

TGTGCCAGCAGCCAAGGAATAGCGGGGGGGTCTGCTAGCACAGATACGCAGTATTTT	CASSQGIAGGSASTDTQYF	19	TRBJ2-3	TRBD2	TRBV4-2	-
TGTGCCAGTAGGTCCTCATTCAACAGGGGAAGGAATTCACCCCTCCACTTT	CASRSSFNRGRNSPLHF	17	TRBJ1-6	TRBD1	TRBV19	-
TGTGCCAGCAGCGTTATGTGGACTCCAATACGGGGGGATACTGGCTACACCTTC	CASSVMWTPIRGDTGYTF	18	TRBJ1-2	-	TRBV11-2	-
TGTGCCAGCAGTTCCAGGGGGAGGTTGACTGAAGCTTTCTTT	CASSSRGRLTEAFF	14	TRBJ1-1	TRBD1	TRBV27	-
TGTGCCAGCAGCTTTGGGACAGGGAGCTATGGCTACACCTTC	CASSFGTGSYGYTF	14	TRBJ1-2	TRBD1	TRBV5-4	-
TGTGCTAGTGGTTTAAAGGGGCCTAGCAATCAGCCCCAGCATTTT	CASGLKGPSNQPQHF	15	TRBJ1-5	-	TRBV12-5	-
TGTGCCAGCAGCGTCCTAGCGGGGGGGTTGGGCGAGCAGTTCTTC	CASSVLAGGLGEQFF	15	TRBJ2-1	TRBD2	TRBV11-1	-
TGTGCCAGCAGCTTAAGGCAACTAACCCGCACCAATGAGCAGTTCTTC	CASSLRQLTRTNEQFF	16	TRBJ2-1	-	TRBV7-2	-
TGCGCCAGCAGCACGGGACAGCCCTACAATGAGCAGTTCTTC	CASSTGQPYNEQFF	14	TRBJ2-1	TRBD1	TRBV5-1	-
TGTGCCAGTAGTCCCCGCGGTAGCGGGGGTCGTTATACGCAGTATTTT	CASSPRGSGGRYTQYF	16	TRBJ2-3	TRBD2	TRBV19	-
TGTGCCAGCAGCCTAGGGATAGGGACAGGGAACACCGGGGAGCTGTTTTTT	CASSLGIGTGNTGELFF	17	TRBJ2-2	TRBD1	TRBV7-2	-
TGTGCCAGCAGCTTAGGACAGGGGGCTAATGAAAAACTGTTTTTT	CASSLGQGANEKLFF	15	TRBJ1-4	TRBD1	TRBV7-9	-
TGTGCCAGCGGACAACTAGACAGGGGGCGGAACGAGCAGTACTTC	CASGQLDRGRNEQYF	15	TRBJ2-7	TRBD1	TRBV28	-
TGTGCCACCAGCCGCACCGGAGGACTGGGAGAGACCCAGTACTTC	CATSRTGGLGETQYF	15	TRBJ2-5	-	TRBV15	-
TGTGCCAGCAAGCAGGGCTACTCTGGAAACACCATATATTTT	CASKQGYSGNTIYF	14	TRBJ1-3	-	TRBV7-9	-
TGTGCCTGGAGTGAAGACACCTACTATGGCTACACCTTC	CAWSEDTYYGYTF	13	TRBJ1-2	-	TRBV30	-
TGTGCCAGCAGTCGCCAGGACAAAAGCACAGATACGCAGTATTTT	CASSRQDKSTDTQYF	15	TRBJ2-3	-	TRBV27	-
TGTGCCAGCTCACCCATACCGGACAGGGGCTTATATGGCTACACCTTC	CASSPIPDRGLYGYTF	16	TRBJ1-2	TRBD1	TRBV18	few
TGTGCCACCAGCAGAGGACTAGCGAGGGGGGACATTCAGTACTTC	CATSRGLARGDIQYF	15	TRBJ2-4	TRBD2	TRBV15	-
TGTGCCAGCAGCTCACGCGTCGGACAGGGCTATGGCTACACCTTC	CASSSRVGQGYGYTF	15	TRBJ1-2	TRBD1	TRBV7-2	-
TGTGCCAGCAGCTTAGCCTTAGCGGGTAGCTACAATGAGCAGTTCTTC	CASSLALAGSYNEQFF	16	TRBJ2-1	TRBD2	TRBV7-2	-
TGTGCCAGCAGCCAAGACAGGAGACAGGGGGATGAAAAACTGTTTTTT	CASSQDRRQGDEKLFF	16	TRBJ1-4	TRBD1	TRBV4-2	-
TGTGCCAGCAGTAGGGGGGACAGTCAAGGGCAGTATTTT	CASSRGDSQGQYF	13	TRBJ2-3	-	TRBV6-1	-
TGTGCCAGCAGGCGGACACCCACTGAAGCTTTCTTT	CASRRTPTEAFF	12	TRBJ1-1	-	TRBV11-2	-
TGTGCCTGGAGTGGGAGCAGGGGAAACTATGGCTACACCTTC	CAWSGSRGNYGYTF	14	TRBJ1-2	-	TRBV30	few
TGTGCCGTTCGCAGGGGGGTTGGTTCCAATGAGCAGTTCTTC	CAVRRGVGSNEQFF	14	TRBJ2-1	-	TRBV11-2	-
TGTGCCAGCAGCTCGGGGGGAATAGAGACCCAGTACTTC	CASSSGGIETQYF	13	TRBJ2-5	TRBD2	TRBV7-2	-
TGTGCCAGCAGTTTAGGGGGGGCTGAGTATGGCTACACCTTC	CASSLGGAEYGYTF	14	TRBJ1-2	-	TRBV28	-
TGCGCCAGCAGCCAAGGAACAGGGAAATACGAGCAGTACTTC	CASSQGTGKYEQYF	14	TRBJ2-7	-	TRBV4-3	once
TGTGCCAGCAGCGTGCTAGGGGATTCTTCCTACGAGCAGTACTTC	CASSVLGDSSYEQYF	15	TRBJ2-7	-	TRBV9	-
TGTGCCTGGAGCCAGGGTGCGAAGACCCAGTACTTC	CAWSQGAKTQYF	12	TRBJ2-5	-	TRBV30	-
TGTGCCAGCAGCTTGGCCCCAGGGTATACAGATTCACCCCTCCACTTT	CASSLAPGYTDSPLHF	16	TRBJ1-6	-	TRBV5-6	-
TGTGCCAGCGCCCTAAGATACACCTTC	CASALRYTF	9	TRBJ1-2	-	TRBV21-1	-
TGTGCCAGCACAAAGTACGGGGGGAATGGCTACACCTTC	CASTKYGGNGYTF	13	TRBJ1-2	-	TRBV6-5	-
TGTGCCAGCAGCTTAACCGTCGGGGGCAATCAGCCCCAGCATTTT	CASSLTVGGNQPQHF	15	TRBJ1-5	-	TRBV7-9	once
TGTGCCAGCCGACCGGGACTAATAGATACGCAGTATTTT	CASRPGLIDTQYF	13	TRBJ2-3	TRBD2	TRBV2	-
TGTGCCAGCAGCACCGACTACTCACCCCTCCACTTT	CASSTDYSPLHF	12	TRBJ1-6	-	TRBV27	few
TGTGCCAGCAGCCACAGGGGTGAAGGCACTGAAGCTTTCTTT	CASSHRGEGTEAFF	14	TRBJ1-1	TRBD1	TRBV5-4	-
TGTGCCAGCAGTTACTTGGGGAGGGACTATGGCTACACCTTC	CASSYLGRDYGYTF	14	TRBJ1-2	-	TRBV6-6	-
TGTGCCACCGAAGAGACCCAGTACTTC	CATEETQYF	9	TRBJ2-5	-	TRBV7-9	-
TGTGCCAGCCGTGAGAGCTCCTATAATTCACCCCTCCACTTT	CASRESSYNSPLHF	14	TRBJ1-6	-	TRBV28	-
TGTGCCGTGGGGGGGGGCTATAATTCACCCCTCCACTTT	CAVGGGYNSPLHF	13	TRBJ1-6	-	TRBV7-6	-
TGTGCCAGCACCCCTTTCGACAACTCTCTCTACGAGCAGTACTTC	CASTPFDNSLYEQYF	15	TRBJ2-7	-	TRBV7-8	-
TGTGCCAGCAGCAGACAGGGCTACGAGCAGTACTTC	CASSRQGYEQYF	12	TRBJ2-7	TRBD1	TRBV7-9	-
TGTGCCAGCAGGAGAGGACAGGGGGAGTACAATGAGCAGTTCTTC	CASRRGQGEYNEQFF	15	TRBJ2-1	TRBD1	TRBV2	-
TGTGCCAGCAGCCCAAGGACAGGGGGCGTCAACAATGAGCAGTTCTTC	CASSPRTGGVNNEQFF	16	TRBJ2-1	TRBD1	TRBV9	-
TGTGCCAGCAGCTTCGGTTTTATGAACACTGAAGCTTTCTTT	CASSFGFMNTEAFF	14	TRBJ1-1	-	TRBV7-9	-
TGTGCCAGCAGCCGTAGGAGGGGGCCCTGGGGATCCGGCTACACCTTC	CASSRRRGPWGSGYTF	16	TRBJ1-2	TRBD1	TRBV9	-
TGTGCCAGCAGTGTTCCCGACAGGGGCGATGGCTACACCTTC	CASSVPDRGDGYTF	14	TRBJ1-2	TRBD1	TRBV6-1	-
TGTGCCAGCAGGAATAACATAGCGGCTAGCTCCTACGAGCAGTACTTC	CASRNNIAASSYEQYF	16	TRBJ2-7	-	TRBV25-1	-
TGTGCCAGCAGCCCGGAGCCGGCGCGGGGTGTTTATGGCTACACCTTC	CASSPEPARGVYGYTF	16	TRBJ1-2	-	TRBV4-2	-
TGTGCCAGCACCCCCTTTCTAAACACCGGGGAGCTGTTTTTT	CASTPFLNTGELFF	14	TRBJ2-2	-	TRBV9	-
TGTGCCAGTAGCGTAGACCGGGGGGGCAACTACGAGCAGTACTTC	CASSVDRGGNYEQYF	15	TRBJ2-7	TRBD2	TRBV19	-
TGTGCCAGCAGTTTGGGCAGGGGGCTAGGGACCTCCTACGAGCAGTACTTC	CASSLGRGLGTSYEQYF	17	TRBJ2-7	TRBD1	TRBV27	-
TGTGCCAGCAGCTTAGTTACTAGCGGCAGGAACACCGGGGAGCTGTTTTTT	CASSLVTSGRNTGELFF	17	TRBJ2-2	TRBD2	TRBV7-2	-
TGTGCCAGCGGGCGGGGGACCCAAGAGACCCAGTACTTC	CASGRGTQETQYF	13	TRBJ2-5	TRBD2	TRBV7-9	-
TGTGCCAGCAGTCTTAGCGGGGGGCCGGTTAATGAGCAGTTCTTC	CASSLSGGPVNEQFF	15	TRBJ2-1	TRBD2	TRBV11-3	-
TGTGCCATCAGCCCAGGGGAAGGGTATGGCTACACCTTC	CAISPGEGYGYTF	13	TRBJ1-2	-	TRBV10-3	-